This T cell receptor beta chain was sequenced during a study of blood T cell repertoires in COVID-19. Original data processing: It was from reference gene primer amplification that nucleated cell counts were estimated. The data were produced by immunoSEQ multiplex PCR, yet TCRdb's version contains in-frame clones alone and is incomplete. V and J calls and clone size are as listed in that table; D and trimming were resolved from the DNA. The repertoire holds about 69,000 clones, with 75% to 90% as singletons. Germline loops: CDR1 SNHLY, CDR2 FYNNEI. V gave up 6 bases and J gave up 7 bases; unmatched junction bases: 7. There are 13 residues in the CDR3.

The sequenced sample consisted of peripheral blood. V and J are TRBV2 and TRBJ2-5, with TRBD1 matching over 8 bases. This clonotype was sampled from a woman aged 45-65 years with active COVID-19. As DNA, the CDR3 is TGTGCCAGCAGGAGCGGACAGGGCGGGACCCAGTACTTC. Amino acids: CASRSGQGGTQYF.